The rows below give T cell receptor beta chains drawn from one sample of a study of blood T cell repertoires in COVID-19. TCRdb keeps only in-frame clones here, not all; method: immunoSEQ multiplex PCR. This table has 95,000 to 150,000 clones, 78% appearing once. What was sequenced was peripheral blood. The receptors stem from a man in his 70s with acute or convalescent COVID-19. Each CDR3 is given with its conserved first and last residue. Rows give clone size only sometimes, using once, few, many, or a class for an expanded clone.

>TRBJ2-1|NA|TRBV2
CASGGVEQFF
>TRBJ1-1|NA|TRBV10-3
CAINRSGVNTEAFF
>TRBJ1-4|NA|TRBV11-2
CASSSTGAGGANEKLFF
>TRBJ1-4|NA|TRBV7-2
CASSIPGGVNEKLFF
>TRBJ2-7|once|TRBV5-4
CASSQGQASSYEQYF
>TRBJ2-4|NA|TRBV9
CASSLGGGDALAKNIQYF
>TRBJ1-1|NA|TRBV5-6
CASGGANTEAFF
>TRBJ2-3|NA|TRBV15
CATSRSRRTDTQYF
>TRBJ2-5|NA|TRBV27
CASSWAGQVQETQYF
>TRBJ2-2|NA|TRBV19
CASSTLQGARTGELFF
>TRBJ2-1|NA|TRBV9
CASSVMESSYNEQFF
>TRBJ2-1|NA|TRBV5-1
CASSLESRGLDNEQFF
>TRBJ1-2|NA|TRBV9
CASSGRDRGSGHTF
>TRBJ1-1|few|TRBV15
CATSRGDRGNTEAFF
>TRBJ1-2|NA|TRBV7-2
CASSLARRGRGYGYTF
>TRBJ1-2|NA|TRBV27
CASSLRGQVYGYTF
>TRBJ2-7|NA|TRBV2
CASRAGPSYEQYF
>TRBJ1-5|once|TRBV21-1
CASSLPGGSQPQHF
>TRBJ2-1|many|TRBV19
CASSIGTPWGDEQFF
>TRBJ1-5|NA|TRBV9
CASGSYGANGQPQHF
>TRBJ2-5|NA|TRBV19
CASSERLARNEETQYF
>TRBJ2-4|NA|TRBV7-6
CASSLEGGSGDIQYF
>TRBJ1-1|NA|TRBV24-1
CATSDSLNTEAFF
>TRBJ2-7|NA|TRBV3-1/TRBV3-2
CASSQALPGLLYEQYF
>TRBJ2-7|NA|TRBV27
CASGCDGDRSNYEQYF
>TRBJ1-5|once|TRBV9
CASSVEGGILQPQHF